A selection of T cell receptor beta chains follows, all from one sample in a study of vaccination effects on CD4 cells after COVID-19. These receptors have no identified antigens. The data were produced by immunoSEQ multiplex PCR, yet TCRdb's version contains in-frame clones alone and is incomplete. The table shows 40,000 or so clones, with roughly 70% occurring only once. Here the sequenced sample was CD4+ T cells from PBMCs cultured with a peptide pool, taken before COVID-19 vaccination. Receptors originate from a human donor who had a prior SARS-CoV-2 infection. The CDR3 runs from the conserved cysteine through the conserved F or W. The order of the fields is J gene, CDR3 length, clone size, D gene, V gene, CDR3 DNA, CDR3 protein. The D gene is left open where the match is weak. Clone size is given for some rows only: seen once, a few or many times, or a class if the clone is expanded.

j_call: TRBJ2-6
cdr3_length: 18
clone_size: once
d_call: .
v_call: TRBV11-2
cdr3_nt: TGTGCCAGCAGCCACCCCGGGCAGGGAATGGTGGGGGCCAACGTCCTGACTTTC
cdr3_aa: CASSHPGQGMVGANVLTF

j_call: TRBJ2-1
cdr3_length: 17
clone_size: once
d_call: TRBD2
v_call: TRBV20-1
cdr3_nt: TGCAGTGCTAGTGCTAGCGGGGGAAAAATCTCCTACAATGAGCAGTTCTTC
cdr3_aa: CSASASGGKISYNEQFF

j_call: TRBJ1-1
cdr3_length: 15
clone_size: .
d_call: .
v_call: TRBV5-1
cdr3_nt: TGCGCCAGCAGCTTGGTTGGGTCCGCTAACACTGAAGCTTTCTTT
cdr3_aa: CASSLVGSANTEAFF

j_call: TRBJ1-5
cdr3_length: 20
clone_size: .
d_call: .
v_call: TRBV27
cdr3_nt: TGTGCCAGCAGTTTATCGGAAGATAAAGGGGTTCGATATAGCAATCAGCCCCAGCATTTT
cdr3_aa: CASSLSEDKGVRYSNQPQHF

j_call: TRBJ1-6
cdr3_length: 15
clone_size: few
d_call: TRBD1
v_call: TRBV19
cdr3_nt: TGTGCCAGTAGTATGAGCCAGGGGGTTCGTTCACCCCTCCACTTT
cdr3_aa: CASSMSQGVRSPLHF

j_call: TRBJ2-1
cdr3_length: 15
clone_size: .
d_call: .
v_call: TRBV7-3
cdr3_nt: TGTGCCAGCAGCTTTCTCATGAGCTCCTACAATGAGCAGTTCTTC
cdr3_aa: CASSFLMSSYNEQFF

j_call: TRBJ2-2
cdr3_length: 15
clone_size: once
d_call: .
v_call: TRBV5-1
cdr3_nt: TGCGCCAGCAGCTTCGGCAGGGCGGACACCGGGGAGCTGTTTTTT
cdr3_aa: CASSFGRADTGELFF

j_call: TRBJ2-7
cdr3_length: 15
clone_size: once
d_call: .
v_call: TRBV4-2
cdr3_nt: TGTGCCAGCAGCCAAGATCAGGCTAGCTCCTACGAGCAGTACTTC
cdr3_aa: CASSQDQASSYEQYF

j_call: TRBJ1-6
cdr3_length: 13
clone_size: few
d_call: TRBD1
v_call: TRBV6-5
cdr3_nt: TGTGCCAGCAGTCGGGACAGGGATTCACCCCTCCACTTT
cdr3_aa: CASSRDRDSPLHF

j_call: TRBJ2-5
cdr3_length: 12
clone_size: .
d_call: .
v_call: TRBV5-1
cdr3_nt: TGCGCCAGCAGCCGCGAACAAGAGACCCAGTACTTC
cdr3_aa: CASSREQETQYF

j_call: TRBJ1-2
cdr3_length: 15
clone_size: .
d_call: .
v_call: TRBV18
cdr3_nt: TGTGCCAGCTCACCAGGCATACTTCGAGGGTATGGCTACACCTTC
cdr3_aa: CASSPGILRGYGYTF

j_call: TRBJ2-3
cdr3_length: 16
clone_size: .
d_call: .
v_call: TRBV7-6
cdr3_nt: TGTGCCAGCAGCCTTGACGTAGGACTCGGCACAGATACGCAGTATTTT
cdr3_aa: CASSLDVGLGTDTQYF

j_call: TRBJ1-1
cdr3_length: 15
clone_size: .
d_call: .
v_call: TRBV10-3
cdr3_nt: TGTGCCATCAGTGACCCACGAGCCGGGTTCGGTGAAGCTTTCTTT
cdr3_aa: CAISDPRAGFGEAFF

j_call: TRBJ2-6
cdr3_length: 16
clone_size: .
d_call: .
v_call: TRBV18
cdr3_nt: TGTGCCAGCTCACTTCAAAACATCTCTGGGGCCAACGTCCTGACTTTC
cdr3_aa: CASSLQNISGANVLTF

j_call: TRBJ1-5
cdr3_length: 14
clone_size: .
d_call: .
v_call: TRBV2
cdr3_nt: TGTGCCAGCAGTGAATGGTCCAAGAATCAGCCCCAGCATTTT
cdr3_aa: CASSEWSKNQPQHF

j_call: TRBJ2-3
cdr3_length: 14
clone_size: few
d_call: .
v_call: TRBV7-3
cdr3_nt: TGTGCCAGCAGCTTAAGGGCCTACACAGATACGCAGTATTTT
cdr3_aa: CASSLRAYTDTQYF

j_call: TRBJ2-7
cdr3_length: 15
clone_size: .
d_call: TRBD1
v_call: TRBV20-1
cdr3_nt: TGCAGTGCTAGTGGCGAGACAGGGTCGTCCTACGAGCAGTACTTC
cdr3_aa: CSASGETGSSYEQYF

j_call: TRBJ2-3
cdr3_length: 17
clone_size: .
d_call: TRBD2
v_call: TRBV5-4
cdr3_nt: TGTGCCAGCAGCTTGGTGACTAGCGGGAGGTGGTCAGATACGCAGTATTTT
cdr3_aa: CASSLVTSGRWSDTQYF

j_call: TRBJ1-4
cdr3_length: 16
clone_size: .
d_call: .
v_call: TRBV27
cdr3_nt: TGTGCCAGCAGTTTTTCTAATGATCATCCGGGTGAAAAACTGTTTTTT
cdr3_aa: CASSFSNDHPGEKLFF

j_call: TRBJ2-5
cdr3_length: 15
clone_size: .
d_call: .
v_call: TRBV7-2
cdr3_nt: TGTGCCAGCAGCTCCCATGGGACGGGAGAAGAGACCCAGTACTTC
cdr3_aa: CASSSHGTGEETQYF

j_call: TRBJ2-1
cdr3_length: 18
clone_size: .
d_call: TRBD2
v_call: TRBV11-2
cdr3_nt: TGTGCCAGCAGCTTAGTGGGACTAGCGGGAGGCTCCTACAATGAGCAGTTCTTC
cdr3_aa: CASSLVGLAGGSYNEQFF

j_call: TRBJ2-7
cdr3_length: 15
clone_size: few
d_call: .
v_call: TRBV7-2
cdr3_nt: TGTGCCAGCAGCTTAGAGTACTGGCAGGACTACGAGCAGTACTTC
cdr3_aa: CASSLEYWQDYEQYF

j_call: TRBJ2-5
cdr3_length: 19
clone_size: few
d_call: TRBD1
v_call: TRBV12-5
cdr3_nt: TGTGCTAGTGGTTTGGTACTTTTTGGACAGGGACGGGGGCAAGAGACCCAGTACTTC
cdr3_aa: CASGLVLFGQGRGQETQYF

j_call: TRBJ1-1
cdr3_length: 13
clone_size: few
d_call: .
v_call: TRBV6-5
cdr3_nt: TGTGCCAGCATCAAGGACAGGAACACTGAAGCTTTCTTT
cdr3_aa: CASIKDRNTEAFF

j_call: TRBJ2-2
cdr3_length: 12
clone_size: .
d_call: .
v_call: TRBV18
cdr3_nt: TGTGCCAGCTCACCGGACACCGGGGAGCTGTTTTTT
cdr3_aa: CASSPDTGELFF

j_call: TRBJ1-6
cdr3_length: 13
clone_size: .
d_call: .
v_call: TRBV18
cdr3_nt: TGTGCCAGCTCACCCGATGATAATTCACCCCTCCACTTT
cdr3_aa: CASSPDDNSPLHF

j_call: TRBJ2-7
cdr3_length: 15
clone_size: .
d_call: TRBD2
v_call: TRBV20-1
cdr3_nt: TGCAGTGCTAGTGGCCGGGAGGGGGGAAGGGACGAGCAGTACTTC
cdr3_aa: CSASGREGGRDEQYF

j_call: TRBJ2-7
cdr3_length: 17
clone_size: .
d_call: TRBD2
v_call: TRBV9
cdr3_nt: TGTGCCAGCAGCGTAGGACTAGCGGGAGGAGGTGATTACGAGCAGTACTTC
cdr3_aa: CASSVGLAGGGDYEQYF

j_call: TRBJ2-1
cdr3_length: 12
clone_size: once
d_call: .
v_call: TRBV7-2
cdr3_nt: TGTGCCAGCAGCTTAGACGTGAGAGGGAAGTTCTTC
cdr3_aa: CASSLDVRGKFF

j_call: TRBJ2-2
cdr3_length: 17
clone_size: .
d_call: TRBD2
v_call: TRBV29-1
cdr3_nt: TGCAGTGTGGCGAGGGGGAGCGGGAGGGCCTTTGGGGGGGAGCTGTTTTTT
cdr3_aa: CSVARGSGRAFGGELFF

j_call: TRBJ2-7
cdr3_length: 15
clone_size: .
d_call: TRBD1
v_call: TRBV11-2
cdr3_nt: TGTGCCAGCAGCTTATCTAGGGACAGGCCCTACGAGCAGTACTTC
cdr3_aa: CASSLSRDRPYEQYF

j_call: TRBJ2-1
cdr3_length: 14
clone_size: .
d_call: TRBD2
v_call: TRBV18
cdr3_nt: TGTGCCAGCTCGCAAGAGATGACTAGCGGAGTCCCGTTCTTC
cdr3_aa: CASSQEMTSGVPFF

j_call: TRBJ2-1
cdr3_length: 15
clone_size: .
d_call: .
v_call: TRBV24-1
cdr3_nt: TGTGCCACCAGTGATTCTCGGGAGACATACAATGAGCAGTTCTTC
cdr3_aa: CATSDSRETYNEQFF

j_call: TRBJ2-5
cdr3_length: 15
clone_size: .
d_call: .
v_call: TRBV3-1/TRBV3-2
cdr3_nt: TGTGCCAGCAGGGACGGGGGGCCCCCAGGCAGGACCCAGTACTTC
cdr3_aa: CASRDGGPPGRTQYF

j_call: TRBJ1-1
cdr3_length: 15
clone_size: once
d_call: .
v_call: TRBV5-4
cdr3_nt: TGTGCCAGCAGCCCCCGTAAGGACATGAACACTGAAGCTTTCTTT
cdr3_aa: CASSPRKDMNTEAFF

j_call: TRBJ1-2
cdr3_length: 13
clone_size: once
d_call: .
v_call: TRBV24-1
cdr3_nt: TGTGCCACCAGTGACCCGGGACGGAATGGCTACACCTTC
cdr3_aa: CATSDPGRNGYTF

j_call: TRBJ2-3
cdr3_length: 13
clone_size: once
d_call: .
v_call: TRBV29-1
cdr3_nt: TGCAGCGCCGACACTGGGGGCACAGATACGCAGTATTTT
cdr3_aa: CSADTGGTDTQYF

j_call: TRBJ2-7
cdr3_length: 15
clone_size: few
d_call: .
v_call: TRBV7-2
cdr3_nt: TGTGCCAGCAGCTCCATGGACGGGTCCCCCTACGAGCAGTACTTC
cdr3_aa: CASSSMDGSPYEQYF

j_call: TRBJ1-1
cdr3_length: 15
clone_size: .
d_call: .
v_call: TRBV6-5
cdr3_nt: TGTGCCAGCTATCCCTGGGCAGGGAAGAACACTGAAGCTTTCTTT
cdr3_aa: CASYPWAGKNTEAFF

j_call: TRBJ2-2
cdr3_length: 21
clone_size: .
d_call: TRBD1
v_call: TRBV27
cdr3_nt: TGTGCCAGCAGTTTATTCGCTCTACAGGGGTCGGTGACGGCGAACACCGGGGAGCTGTTTTTT
cdr3_aa: CASSLFALQGSVTANTGELFF

j_call: TRBJ2-7
cdr3_length: 13
clone_size: once
d_call: .
v_call: TRBV25-1
cdr3_nt: TGTGCCAGCAGTGAATTTTTCCCTTACGAGCAGTACTTC
cdr3_aa: CASSEFFPYEQYF

j_call: TRBJ1-4
cdr3_length: 14
clone_size: .
d_call: TRBD1
v_call: TRBV6-1
cdr3_nt: TGTGCCAGCAGTGAGGGACAGGGGTATGAAAAACTGTTTTTT
cdr3_aa: CASSEGQGYEKLFF

j_call: TRBJ2-3
cdr3_length: 12
clone_size: .
d_call: .
v_call: TRBV19
cdr3_nt: TGTGCCAGTATACGATGGGCAGATACGCAGTATTTT
cdr3_aa: CASIRWADTQYF

j_call: TRBJ1-6
cdr3_length: 14
clone_size: few
d_call: .
v_call: TRBV6-5
cdr3_nt: TGTGCCAGCAGCCTAACGTCCCGTAATTCACCCCTCCACTTT
cdr3_aa: CASSLTSRNSPLHF

j_call: TRBJ1-2
cdr3_length: 13
clone_size: .
d_call: .
v_call: TRBV20-1
cdr3_nt: TGCAGTGCTAGTGGGGGCGCTAACTATGGCTACACCTTC
cdr3_aa: CSASGGANYGYTF

j_call: TRBJ2-1
cdr3_length: 15
clone_size: once
d_call: TRBD1
v_call: TRBV2
cdr3_nt: TGTGCCAGCAGAGAGTTGGGACAGGGGCGGCTTGAGCAGTTCTTC
cdr3_aa: CASRELGQGRLEQFF

j_call: TRBJ2-7
cdr3_length: 14
clone_size: .
d_call: .
v_call: TRBV18
cdr3_nt: TGTGCCAGCTCACCGGATGGGCGTTCGGTCGAGCAGTACTTC
cdr3_aa: CASSPDGRSVEQYF

j_call: TRBJ2-2
cdr3_length: 15
clone_size: .
d_call: .
v_call: TRBV11-2
cdr3_nt: TGTGCCAGCAGCTCCTCCGGGACTCTTACCGGGGAGCTGTTTTTT
cdr3_aa: CASSSSGTLTGELFF

j_call: TRBJ2-1
cdr3_length: 13
clone_size: once
d_call: TRBD2
v_call: TRBV3-1/TRBV3-2
cdr3_nt: TGTGCCAGCAGCCAGACGACTAGCGGGGAGCAGTTCTTC
cdr3_aa: CASSQTTSGEQFF

j_call: TRBJ1-2
cdr3_length: 14
clone_size: .
d_call: .
v_call: TRBV3-1/TRBV3-2
cdr3_nt: TGTGCCAGCAGCCAAGATCAGCAGGGGTCTGGCTACACCTTC
cdr3_aa: CASSQDQQGSGYTF

j_call: TRBJ2-5
cdr3_length: 14
clone_size: .
d_call: TRBD1
v_call: TRBV11-2
cdr3_nt: TGTGCCAGCAGCCGGTGGGACAGGGGAGAGACCCAGTACTTC
cdr3_aa: CASSRWDRGETQYF

j_call: TRBJ1-4
cdr3_length: 14
clone_size: .
d_call: .
v_call: TRBV6-5
cdr3_nt: TGTGCCAGCAGTCGGGGTTGGACTAATGAAAAACTGTTTTTT
cdr3_aa: CASSRGWTNEKLFF

j_call: TRBJ1-2
cdr3_length: 14
clone_size: .
d_call: .
v_call: TRBV30
cdr3_nt: TGTGCCTGGAGTCGTCAGGGCCTGGGCTATGGCTACACCTTC
cdr3_aa: CAWSRQGLGYGYTF

j_call: TRBJ2-7
cdr3_length: 13
clone_size: once
d_call: .
v_call: TRBV6-5
cdr3_nt: TGTGCCAGCGGCGAGGACGCGTTTGGCGAGCAGTACTTC
cdr3_aa: CASGEDAFGEQYF

j_call: TRBJ1-1
cdr3_length: 13
clone_size: .
d_call: .
v_call: TRBV19
cdr3_nt: TGTGCCACCCAGAACGTTCTGAACACTGAAGCTTTCTTT
cdr3_aa: CATQNVLNTEAFF